The TCR beta chain under discussion was sequenced for a study of T cell repertoires in cytomegalovirus infection. V was clipped by 8 bases and J by 5 bases; unmatched bases: 25. The germline V gene encodes CDR1 MNHNS and CDR2 SASEGT. The CDR3 extends over 20 amino acids. The study's findings and limits: Within the response measured ex vivo, HLA-C-restricted CMV-specific TCR beta clonotypes were dominant. Cumulated frequencies of public TCR beta families served to identify carriers of CMV plus the relevant HLA.

Via MiXCR, TCRdb re-called the reads, giving one row per CDR3 protein. The sample shows 650,000 to 850,000 distinct CDR3 sequences, about 28% of them seen only once. Concerning this clonotype: The antigen is not known.

The TCR comes from a human donor in good health (CMV status not recorded). Some clones in this sample may be carry-over from other donors' samples. This material consisted of cultured CD8+ T cells from PBMCs, taken from culture after CMV antigen stimulation. The V gene is TRBV6-1, the J gene TRBJ1-5; 9 nucleotides align to TRBD1. The CDR3 region has the DNA TGTGCCAGCTCACCGTTGGGACAGGGCCTCCTAGCCGGTCTTTATCAGCCCCAGCATTTT. Its translation is CASSPLGQGLLAGLYQPQHF.